This T cell receptor beta chain was recorded in a study of metastatic and nonmetastatic thyroid tumors. Background on the study: Across blood and tumor or nodule tissue, repertoires from malignant and benign thyroid patients were compared with one another. General study results and limits: Significantly higher TCR beta diversity was reportedly seen in malignant thyroid tumors than benign nodules, in blood and tumor.

This clone was detected only a few times. Its cognate antigen is unknown. TCRdb redid the clone calls on the PCR reads using MiXCR. The table lists some 20,000 clones, about 33% of them singletons. Not a single patient had been given any form of treatment at any point before undergoing thyroid surgery. The sample consisted of adjacent normal tissue. The TCR sequence derives from a female donor with papillary thyroid cancer or a benign thyroid nodule (not recorded which). Some clones in this sample may be carry-over from other donors' samples.

CDR3 sequence: CASSLRQSTDTQYF. The DNA for the CDR3 is TGTGCCAGCAGTCTGAGGCAGAGCACAGATACGCAGTATTTT. The gene calls are TRBV6-1 and TRBJ2-3; D gene unclear. Trimming pared 5 bases from V and 0 bases from J, leaving 9 bases between. The CDR3 extends over 14 amino acids. From germline, CDR1 is MNHNS and CDR2 SASEGT.